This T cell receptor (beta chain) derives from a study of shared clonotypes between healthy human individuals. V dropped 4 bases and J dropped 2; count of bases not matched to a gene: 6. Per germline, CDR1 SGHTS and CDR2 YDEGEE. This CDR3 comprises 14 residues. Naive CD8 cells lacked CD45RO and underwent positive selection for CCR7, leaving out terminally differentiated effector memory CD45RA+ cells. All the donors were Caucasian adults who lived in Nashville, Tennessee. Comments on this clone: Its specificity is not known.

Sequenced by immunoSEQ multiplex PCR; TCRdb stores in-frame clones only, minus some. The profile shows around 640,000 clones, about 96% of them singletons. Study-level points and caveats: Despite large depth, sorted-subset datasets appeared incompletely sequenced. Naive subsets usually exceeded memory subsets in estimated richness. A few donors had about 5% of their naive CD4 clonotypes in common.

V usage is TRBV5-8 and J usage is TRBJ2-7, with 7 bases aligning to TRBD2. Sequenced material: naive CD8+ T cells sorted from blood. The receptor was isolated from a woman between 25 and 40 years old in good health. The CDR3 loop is CASSHRGGAYEQYF. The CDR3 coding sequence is TGTGCCAGCAGCCACCGCGGGGGAGCCTACGAGCAGTACTTC. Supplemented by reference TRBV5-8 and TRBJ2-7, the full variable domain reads EAGVTQSPTHLIKTRGQQATLRCSPISGHTSVYWYQQALGLGLQFLLWYDEGEERNRGNFPPRFSGRQFPNYSSELNVNALELEDSALYLCASSHRGGAYEQYFGPGTRLTVT.